The 20 T cell receptor beta chains listed next were all sequenced from one sample in a study of blood T cells in healthy people across ages. Using a J-beta primer mix together with a sample-barcoded 5' primer, a second PCR was run for roughly 6 to 12 cycles. TCRdb re-called the 5' RACE reads through MiXCR, storing one row per CDR3 protein. The data contain over 750,000 distinct CDR3 sequences, roughly 25% of them singletons. These data were likewise used in another study, on T cells of mothers and their children.

The sequenced sample was blood. Receptors were obtained from a boy aged 10-17 years in good health.

This clonotype was seen just once. This chain joins TRBV7-2 and TRBJ2-7, with D tentatively TRBD1 (6 bases). The V end was cut by 5 bases, the J end by 2 bases, with 13 bases between. CDR3 length: 14 residues. The V gene's germline CDR1 is SGHTA and CDR2 FQGNSA. Here the CDR3 DNA reads TGTGCCAGCAGCCCGGACAGCTTAACCTACGAGCAGTACTTC. This translates into CASSPDSLTYEQYF.

The V gene is TRBV28, the J gene TRBJ2-7; D perhaps matches TRBD1 (5 bases). The CDR3 consists of 16 residues. V was clipped by 6 bases and J by 1 base, with 19 bases between them. CDR1 is MDHEN, CDR2 SYDVKM, per germline. The CDR3 DNA reads as TGTGCCAGCAGGACTCTGGGGCTGCACCAATCCTACGAGCAGTACTTC. Translation gives CASRTLGLHQSYEQYF. The full variable domain, completed using reference TRBV28 and TRBJ2-7, is DVKVTQSSRYLVKRTGEKVFLECVQDMDHENMFWYRQDPGLGLRLIYFSYDVKMKEKGDIPEGYSVSREKKERFSLILESASTNQTSMYLCASRTLGLHQSYEQYFGPGTRLTVT.

This rearrangement joins TRBV19 to TRBJ2-1; 8 bases are shared with TRBD2. The CDR3 consists of 15 residues. The trim removed 5 bases at V and 3 bases at J, leaving 6 bases unmatched. From germline, CDR1 is LNHDA and CDR2 SQIVND (reference sequence). This CDR3 reads CASSRREALYNEQFF. The CDR3 bases are TGTGCCAGTAGTCGGCGGGAGGCCCTCTACAATGAGCAGTTCTTC.

This clonotype has more than one count but fewer than ten. The CDR3 DNA follows: TGTGCCAGCAGCCAAGATATAGGGGCGGGGCAAGAGACCCAGTACTTC. Translating gives CASSQDIGAGQETQYF. The chain recombines TRBV3-1 with TRBJ2-5; D is perhaps TRBD2 (6 bases). Germline V gene lookup returns CDR1 LGHDT and CDR2 YNNKEL (reference sequence). V gave up 0 bases and J gave up 2 bases, with 13 bases separating them. CDR3 length equals 16 residues.

The V and J genes are TRBV6-5 and TRBJ2-5, with a weak D call TRBD2 (5 bases). This CDR3 has 15 residues. Trimming removed 5 bases from V and 0 bases from J, with 13 bases in between. Germline V CDR1 and CDR2: MNHEY, SVGAGI. The CDR3 coding sequence is TGTGCCAGCAGTCCCTTAGACGGGAACCAAGAGACCCAGTACTTC. Protein sequence: CASSPLDGNQETQYF.

This clonotype was seen only a few times. A much larger clone lies a single base off, so this may be a read error. This rearrangement joins TRBV7-8 to TRBJ2-7, with 7 bases fitting TRBD2. Germline lookup yields CDR1 SGHVS and CDR2 FQNEAQ. The CDR3 extends over 17 amino acids. The CDR3 region has the DNA TGTGCCAACAGCCGTGGACTCAGCGGGGATAGCTCCTACGAGCAGTACTTC. Protein sequence: CANSRGLSGDSSYEQYF. Full variable domain (rest looked up from reference TRBV7-8 and TRBJ2-7): GAGVSQSPRYKVAKRGQDVALRCDPISGHVSLFWYQQALGQGPEFLTYFQNEAQLDKSGLPSDRFFAERPEGSVSTLKIQRTQQEDSAVYLCANSRGLSGDSSYEQYFGPGTRLTVT.

This clonotype was detected a few times. The junction does not match germline at one end; this may be a read error. This sequence joins TRBV29-1 and TRBJ2-5; 8 nucleotides line up with TRBD2. The V gene's germline CDR1 is SQVTM and CDR2 ANQGSEA. The CDR3 has 13 amino acids. The CDR3 DNA is TGCAGCGCCCGCGGGGGGCTTAGAGAGACCCAGTGCTTC. As protein: CSARGGLRETQCF.

The V and J genes are TRBV7-2 and TRBJ2-1; D possibly corresponds to TRBD2 (5 bases). Germline assignment: CDR1 SGHTA and CDR2 FQGNSA. The CDR3 contains 18 residues. V lost 2 bases and J lost 5, with 22 bases in between. The CDR3 nucleotides read TGTGCCAGCAGCTTATTCGGTTCCAGCGGAGCTTTCAACAATGAGCAGTTCTTC. Translation gives CASSLFGSSGAFNNEQFF.

This clonotype showed up just a few times. The V and J genes are TRBV7-9 and TRBJ2-5; D call uncertain. This CDR3 is built from 13 residues. Germline CDR1 SEHNR, CDR2 FQNEAQ (reference sequence). Between the trimmed V and J ends, which lost 6 bases and 0 bases, there was a span of 8 bases. CDR3 DNA: TGTGCCAGCAGGATGGACCACCAAGAGACCCAGTACTTC. Translating gives CASRMDHQETQYF.

The chain carries TRBV7-2 and TRBJ1-3; no firm D call. V gave up 3 bases and J gave up 0 bases, with 9 bases separating them. The CDR3 extends over 15 amino acids. Per the germline V gene, CDR1 is SGHTA and CDR2 is FQGNSA. Here the CDR3 DNA reads TGTGCCAGCAGCTTGGGAATCAACTCTGGAAACACCATATATTTT. Residues: CASSLGINSGNTIYF.

The V call is TRBV10-3, the J call TRBJ1-1; D may be TRBD1 (6 bases). The germline gives CDR1 ENHRY, CDR2 SYGVKD. This CDR3 contains 13 residues. Deletions cut 4 bases from V and 1 base from J, with 7 bases between. The CDR3 region has the DNA TGTGCCATCAGTGCGGGACAGAACACTGAAGCTTTCTTT. As protein: CAISAGQNTEAFF.

The V call is TRBV7-3, the J call TRBJ2-3, with D unclear. The CDR3 covers 13 residues. Germline loops: CDR1 SGHTA, CDR2 FQGTGA. V was shortened by 5 bases and J by 10 bases, with 16 bases between the two germline ends. The CDR3 loop reads CASSRDIESAQYF. DNA for the CDR3: TGTGCCAGCAGCCGCGACATAGAATCCGCGCAGTATTTT. Drawing the rest from reference TRBV7-3 and TRBJ2-3, the complete variable domain is GAGVSQTPSNKVTEKGKYVELRCDPISGHTALYWYRQSLGQGPEFLIYFQGTGAADDSGLPNDRFFAVRPEGSVSTLKIQRTERGDSAVYLCASSRDIESAQYFGPGTRLTVL.

The sample holds a few counts of this clonotype. The gene calls are TRBV3-1 and TRBJ1-3; D is undetermined. Germline CDR1 LGHDT, CDR2 YNNKEL (reference sequence). Trimming stripped 2 bases from V and 4 bases from J, with 12 bases between. CDR3 size: 15 residues. CDR3 residues: CASSQNPSRGNTIYF. The CDR3 nucleotides are TGTGCCAGCAGCCAAAACCCGAGCCGGGGAAACACCATATATTTT.

The rearrangement links TRBV5-1 to TRBJ1-1; a weak D match, TRBD1 (5 bases). V shed 5 bases and J shed 1 base, with 15 bases lying between them. This CDR3 contains 15 residues. CDR1 and CDR2 from the germline V gene are SGHRS and YFSETQ. CDR3 region: CASRIGAAENTEAFF. The DNA for the CDR3 is TGCGCCAGCAGAATAGGGGCGGCGGAGAACACTGAAGCTTTCTTT.

This clonotype turned up a few times. The genes are TRBV20-1 and TRBJ2-5; weak D call: TRBD2 (6 bases). Germline CDR1 reads DFQATT; CDR2 reads SNEGSKA (reference sequence). Trimming pared 0 bases from V and 11 bases from J, leaving 25 bases between. This CDR3 spans 16 amino acids. The CDR3, as DNA: TGCAGTGCTAGAGATCTCGCGGGAATGGACTCGGGGGAGCAGTACTTC. Translation: CSARDLAGMDSGEQYF.

The chain uses TRBV5-1 and TRBJ2-7, with 13 bases matching TRBD2. The germline V gene encodes CDR1 SGHRS and CDR2 YFSETQ. V lost 2 bases, J lost 6 bases, and 5 bases stayed unmatched. The length of the CDR3 is 15 residues. In nucleotides, the CDR3 is TGCGCCAGCAGCTTTGGACTAGCGGGGGACCCCGAGCAGTACTTC. This encodes CASSFGLAGDPEQYF.

This clonotype was counted only a few times. The CDR3 DNA is TGTGCCAGCCTCCCCGGGACACCTAGATCCTACAATGAGCAGTTCTTC. It yields the protein CASLPGTPRSYNEQFF. J is TRBJ2-5 and V is TRBV6-2 or TRBV6-3; D is possibly TRBD1 (6 bases). Matching the DNA end better, TRBJ2-1 makes the J call doubtful. Germline-derived CDR1 and CDR2 are MNHEY and SVGEGT. The CDR3 sequence is 16 residues long.

This rearrangement joins TRBV12-3 or TRBV12-4 to TRBJ2-5, with D uncertain. The DNA end is more similar to TRBJ2-7, so the J call may be wrong. The CDR3 consists of 14 residues. The DNA of the CDR3 is TGTGCCAGCAGTTTCGAATCGAACGCCTACGAGCAGTACTTC. Translation gives CASSFESNAYEQYF.

In this sample, this clonotype turned up a few times. The J gene is TRBJ1-4, the V gene TRBV9; weak D call: TRBD1 (5 bases). This CDR3 region has 17 residues. Germline lookup yields CDR1 SGDLS and CDR2 YYNGEE. Trimming removed 4 bases at V and 3 bases at J, with 19 bases between. The CDR3 DNA sequence: TGTGCCAGCAGCTCGGGACGGAACCTTATAGCTAATGAAAAACTGTTTTTT. As protein: CASSSGRNLIANEKLFF.

This clonotype was recorded a few times. J is TRBJ2-2 and V is TRBV6-2 or TRBV6-3; D unclear. The CDR3 covers 13 residues. V was cut by 10 bases and J by 4 bases, with 13 bases left in between. Germline-derived CDR1 and CDR2 are MNHEY and SVGEGT. The CDR3 DNA reads TGTGCCACCTCCTTAGGTAGCACCGGGGAGCTGTTTTTT. As protein: CATSLGSTGELFF.